These 25 T cell receptor beta chains were all obtained from the same sample, sequenced in a study of response to subunit inactivated influenza vaccine. TCRdb reprocessed the RT-PCR reads with MiXCR, giving one entry per CDR3 protein. The sample lists around 200,000 distinct CDR3 sequences; about an eighth were seen once. The sequenced sample was CD8+ T cells sorted from PBMCs, obtained 5 to 6 days after vaccination. The receptors were sampled from a man aged 50-59 years who received an inactivated influenza vaccine.

This clonotype was observed a few times. V is TRBV20-1 and J is TRBJ2-2; D not certain. This CDR3 has 14 amino acids. Per the germline V gene, CDR1 is DFQATT and CDR2 is SNEGSKA (reference sequence). V lost 0 bases and J lost 1, with 6 bases in between. For the CDR3, the DNA is TGCAGTGCTAGAGATAATAGGAACACCGGGGAGCTGTTTTTT. It is translated as CSARDNRNTGELFF.

This clonotype showed up many times. This rearrangement joins TRBV12-3 or TRBV12-4 to TRBJ1-1; D not resolved. The CDR3 loop spans 11 amino acids. The V end lost 0 bases, the J end lost 6 bases, and 2 bases lay between the germline ends. The CDR3 region is CASSLAAEAFF. The CDR3 region has the DNA TGTGCCAGCAGTTTAGCCGCTGAAGCTTTCTTT.

This clonotype was seen repeatedly, ten times or more. This chain joins TRBV29-1 and TRBJ2-1; 10 nucleotides line up with TRBD1. CDR3 length: 14 amino acids. Germline CDR1 is SQVTM and CDR2 is ANQGSEA. Unmatched junction bases numbered 6, after V lost 1 base and J lost 9 bases. For the CDR3, the DNA is TGCAGCGTTGAAGGGACAGGGGGAATCTTTGAGCAGTTCTTC. This gives the protein CSVEGTGGIFEQFF.

This clonotype was counted at least ten times. The J gene is TRBJ2-7, the V gene TRBV29-1; 10 bases align to TRBD1. The V and J ends lost 4 bases and 7 bases, in that order; junction bases with no gene match: 4. CDR3 length: 12 amino acids. Germline assignment: CDR1 SQVTM and CDR2 ANQGSEA. This CDR3 is CSVAGTGVEQYF. In nucleotides, the CDR3 is TGCAGCGTTGCAGGGACAGGGGTGGAGCAGTACTTC.

This clonotype was seen more than once but under ten times. The chain combines TRBV12-3 or TRBV12-4 with TRBJ2-3; D remains ambiguous. The CDR3 is made up of 13 amino acids. Between the trimmed V and J ends, which lost 3 bases and 6 bases, there was a span of 10 bases. The CDR3 spells CASSFGVGDTQYF. In nucleotides, the CDR3 is TGTGCCAGCAGTTTTGGCGTTGGGGATACGCAGTATTTT.

The V call is TRBV5-1, the J call TRBJ2-7; 10 nucleotides match TRBD1. This CDR3 is built from 16 residues. CDR1 and CDR2 from the germline V gene are SGHRS and YFSETQ. Losses at the gene ends were 4 bases for V and 0 bases for J; bases not matched to a gene: 7. The CDR3 reads CASSDPGQGFSYEQYF. Here the CDR3 DNA reads TGCGCCAGCAGCGACCCGGGACAGGGGTTCTCCTACGAGCAGTACTTC.

A few counts support this clonotype. The rearrangement uses TRBV5-6 and TRBJ2-4, with D uncertain. With 3 bases removed from V and 6 bases from J, the gap between germline ends came to 13 bases. The CDR3 spans 14 residues. Germline lookup yields CDR1 SGHDT and CDR2 YYEEEE. The CDR3 DNA reads as TGTGCCAGCAGCTCCGCACTCGACCGAAACATTCAGTACTTC. This translates into CASSSALDRNIQYF.

The chain employs TRBV6-1 and TRBJ2-4; weak D call: TRBD2 (5 bases). Trimming left V 7 bases short and J 6 bases short, with 16 bases between. The CDR3 is 14 amino acids. CDR1 and CDR2 from the germline V gene are MNHNS and SASEGT. CDR3 in amino acids: CASTPRGEGNIQYF. Written as DNA, the CDR3 is TGTGCCAGCACCCCCCGGGGAGAGGGAAACATTCAGTACTTC.

This clonotype was recorded many times. V gene TRBV12-3 or TRBV12-4 combines with J gene TRBJ1-5; D gene uncertain. With 4 bases removed from V and 0 bases from J, the gap between germline ends came to 10 bases. The CDR3 runs to 15 residues. CDR3 in DNA: TGTGCCAGCAGTTCTAGGACGGATAGCAATCAGCCCCAGCATTTT. Encoded protein: CASSSRTDSNQPQHF.

The chain combines TRBV11-2 with TRBJ2-2; tentatively, D is TRBD1 (6 bases). Trimming removed 1 base at V and 7 bases at J, with 10 bases between. Germline-derived CDR1 and CDR2 are SGHAT and FQNNGV. CDR3 length: 14 residues. CDR3 DNA sequence: TGTGCCAGCAGCTTAGTAGCAGGGGTCGGGGAGCTGTTTTTT. This gives the protein CASSLVAGVGELFF.

This clonotype was counted between two and nine times. V gene TRBV9 combines with J gene TRBJ1-2; the D is unclear. The CDR3 is made up of 15 amino acids. V was trimmed by 0 bases and J by 8 bases, leaving 17 bases between them. Looked up from germline, CDR1 is SGDLS and CDR2 is YYNGEE. Here the CDR3 DNA reads TGTGCCAGCAGCGTAGGGAAGGGCCCCATGGGAGGCTACACCTTC. The encoded protein is CASSVGKGPMGGYTF.

This clonotype has only one observation. The V gene is TRBV14, the J gene TRBJ2-2; D possibly corresponds to TRBD2 (5 bases). CDR3 length equals 14 residues. With 8 bases removed from V and 0 bases from J, the gap between germline ends came to 10 bases. The germline CDR1 and CDR2 sequences are SGHDN and FVKESK. DNA for the CDR3: TGTGCCAGCGGCGGGCCGGCGAACACCGGGGAGCTGTTTTTT. Translating it yields CASGGPANTGELFF.

CDR3 nucleotide sequence: TGCAGTGCTAGCGTCCCGGGGTCTCATAATTCACCCCTCCACTTT. As protein: CSASVPGSHNSPLHF. The J gene is TRBJ1-6, the V gene TRBV20-1; D ambiguous. There are 15 residues in the CDR3. Germline lookup yields CDR1 DFQATT and CDR2 SNEGSKA (reference sequence). V lost 3 bases and J 5 bases, leaving 14 bases between the germline ends.

The rearrangement links TRBV7-9 to TRBJ2-1, with no clear D. Trimming cost V 6 bases and J 3 bases, with 12 bases left between them. The length of the CDR3 is 14 residues. The germline CDR1 and CDR2 sequences are SEHNR and FQNEAQ (reference sequence). The CDR3 region is CASSPEELYNEQFF. The DNA of the CDR3 is TGTGCCAGCAGTCCCGAGGAGCTCTACAATGAGCAGTTCTTC.

The chain couples TRBV10-3 to TRBJ2-7, with D maybe TRBD2 (5 bases). Germline-derived CDR1 and CDR2 are ENHRY and SYGVKD. The CDR3 consists of 12 residues. Trimming pared 3 bases from V and 6 bases from J, leaving 9 bases between. The CDR3 spells CAISEVGSEQYF. CDR3 DNA: TGTGCCATCAGTGAAGTGGGGAGCGAGCAGTACTTC.

The sample holds many counts of this clonotype. V is TRBV11-1 and J is TRBJ2-1, with TRBD2 identical over 16 bases. The CDR3 is made up of 19 amino acids. The V segment lost 5 bases and the J segment 7 bases; nucleotides outside the gene matches: 14. Germline CDR1 and CDR2: SGHAT and FQDESV (reference sequence). The CDR3 protein is CASSPGLAGGPIGWNEQFF. CDR3 DNA: TGTGCCAGCAGCCCGGGACTAGCGGGGGGGCCGATCGGATGGAATGAGCAGTTCTTC.

This clonotype appeared a few times. The chain links TRBV12-5 to TRBJ1-2, with unresolved D. The germline V gene has CDR1 LGHNT and CDR2 FRNRAP. The CDR3 length is 11 residues. V lost 6 bases, J lost 7 bases, and 9 bases lay in between. The CDR3 nucleotides read TGTGCTAGTGGCACGGGGTTTGGCTACACCTTC. This encodes CASGTGFGYTF. The whole variable domain, filled in from reference TRBV12-5 and TRBJ1-2, reads DARVTQTPRHKVTEMGQEVTMRCQPILGHNTVFWYRQTMMQGLELLAYFRNRAPLDDSGMPKDRFSAEMPDATLATLKIQPSEPRDSAVYFCASGTGFGYTFGSGTRLTVV.

Many counts were recorded for this clonotype. In DNA, the CDR3 is TGTGCCAGCAGCCAAGAGAAGGCCGGGGAGCTGTTTTTT. Protein product: CASSQEKAGELFF. The chain is built from TRBV14 and TRBJ2-2; the D is unclear. CDR1 SGHDN and CDR2 FVKESK come from the germline V gene. Trimming removed 0 bases from V and 6 bases from J, with 5 bases in between. CDR3 length: 13 residues.

A few counts support this clonotype. DNA of the CDR3: TGCAGCGTGCCGACAGGGAGGGAAAACATTCAGTACTTC. The encoded protein is CSVPTGRENIQYF. V gene TRBV29-1 combines with J gene TRBJ2-4; D tentatively reads TRBD1 or TRBD2 (7 bases each). Trimming shortened V by 6 bases and J by 5 bases, and 14 bases separated the two germline ends. Germline CDR1 reads SQVTM; CDR2 reads ANQGSEA. The CDR3 covers 13 residues. Based on the CDR3 plus reference TRBV29-1 and TRBJ2-4, the full variable domain is SAVISQKPSRDICQRGTSLTIQCQVDSQVTMMFWYRQQPGQSLTLIATANQGSEATYESGFVIDKFPISRPNLTFSTLTVSNMSPEDSSIYLCSVPTGRENIQYFGAGTRLSVL.

J is TRBJ2-7 and V is TRBV6-2 or TRBV6-3; weak D call: TRBD2 (6 bases). The germline CDR1 and CDR2 sequences are MNHEY and SVGEGT. This CDR3 has 16 amino acids. V was shortened by 1 base and J by 4 bases, with 17 bases between the two germline ends. CDR3 region: CASSYFPGRQGYEQYF. The DNA of the CDR3 is TGTGCCAGCAGTTACTTTCCCGGGAGACAAGGGTACGAGCAGTACTTC.

The sample holds a few counts of this clonotype. The chain uses TRBV7-3 and TRBJ2-7; D is tentatively TRBD1 or TRBD2 (5 bases each). V was cut by 6 bases and J by 6 bases, with 12 bases left in between. Germline CDR1 and CDR2: SGHTA and FQGTGA. The CDR3 has 12 residues. CDR3 bases: TGTGCCAGCAGTTGGGACGGTGGCGAGCAGTACTTC. Translating gives CASSWDGGEQYF.

In this sample, this clonotype turned up a few times. V and J are TRBV11-3 and TRBJ1-5; D might be TRBD1 (6 bases). V gave up 5 bases and J gave up 0 bases, with 17 bases separating them. The V gene's germline CDR1 is SGHNT and CDR2 YENEEA. CDR3 size: 17 residues. CDR3 region: CASSPRSGGGSNQPQHF. CDR3 in DNA: TGTGCCAGCAGCCCTAGGTCCGGAGGGGGTAGCAATCAGCCCCAGCATTTT.

The chain recombines TRBV12-3 or TRBV12-4 with TRBJ1-2, with TRBD1 matching 12 bases. The CDR3 loop spans 16 amino acids. Trimming at V came to 2 bases and at J to 5 bases, leaving 6 bases not matched to a gene. The CDR3: CASSLIGTGGDYGYTF. The CDR3 DNA reads TGTGCCAGCAGTTTAATAGGGACAGGGGGCGATTATGGCTACACCTTC.

This chain joins TRBV2 and TRBJ2-5; D is ambiguous. There are 16 residues in the CDR3. Germline assignment: CDR1 SNHLY and CDR2 FYNNEI. Trimming took off 3 bases at V and 1 base at J, with 15 bases between the two ends. CDR3 amino acids: CASSDIARLLQETQYF. CDR3 nucleotide sequence: TGTGCCAGCAGTGATATCGCACGGCTGCTCCAAGAGACCCAGTACTTC.

This clonotype was counted only a few times. The rearrangement links TRBV14 to TRBJ2-5; 10 bases match TRBD2. The CDR3 sequence is 16 residues long. V shed 1 base and J 2 bases; nucleotides not matched to a gene: 4. Per germline, CDR1 SGHDN and CDR2 FVKESK. CDR3 coding DNA: TGTGCCAGCAGCCAAGCGCCAGCGGGGGGGCAAGAGACCCAGTACTTC. This sequence encodes CASSQAPAGGQETQYF.